A few counts support the clone carrying this T cell receptor beta chain. Its antigen is not identified. This specimen belongs to a study of cytomegalovirus exposure and HLA in healthy donors. Study findings and constraints: A prior analysis recorded that most TCR beta V segments were productive about 87% or about 30% of the time. A missense variant in DCLRE1C was later tied to TCR beta V- and J-gene trimming. Testing in vitro showed a few CMV-associated chains specific for CMV antigens.

The CDR3 has 16 residues. J was trimmed by 2 bases and V by 1 base; bases with no gene match: 6. From germline, CDR1 is MGHRA and CDR2 YSYEKL. The PCR ran on 60 Vbeta and 13 Jbeta primers. The method was immunoSEQ multiplex PCR; TCRdb's version includes in-frame clones alone and lacks a portion of them. The sample lists roughly 170,000 clones, around four fifths occurring once. Material: PBMCs. This rearrangement joins TRBV4-1 to TRBJ2-3; 7 positions match TRBD1. This TCR derives from a woman in her forties or fifties in good health and CMV-seropositive. The CDR3 DNA sequence: TGCGCCAGCAGCCAAGGCTTGACAGGGAACACAGATACGCAGTATTTT. It translates to CASSQGLTGNTDTQYF.